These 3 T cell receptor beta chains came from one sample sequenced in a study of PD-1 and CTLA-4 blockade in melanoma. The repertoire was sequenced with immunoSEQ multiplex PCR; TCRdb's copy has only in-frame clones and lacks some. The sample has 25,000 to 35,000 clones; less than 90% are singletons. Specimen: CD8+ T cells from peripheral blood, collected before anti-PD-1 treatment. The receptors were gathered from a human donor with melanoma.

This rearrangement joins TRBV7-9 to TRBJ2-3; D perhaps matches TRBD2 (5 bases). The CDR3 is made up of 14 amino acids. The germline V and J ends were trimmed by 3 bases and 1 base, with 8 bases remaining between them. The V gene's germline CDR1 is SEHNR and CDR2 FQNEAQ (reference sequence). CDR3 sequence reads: CASSFGDGTDTQYF. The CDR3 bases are TGTGCCAGCAGCTTCGGGGATGGCACAGATACGCAGTATTTT.

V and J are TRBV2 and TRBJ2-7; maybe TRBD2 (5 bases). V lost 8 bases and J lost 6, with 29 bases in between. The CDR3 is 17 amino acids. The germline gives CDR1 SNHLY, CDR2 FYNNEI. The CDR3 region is CASLVRYRRVEGGEQYF. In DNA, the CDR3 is TGTGCCAGCCTGGTTCGATACCGGCGGGTGGAAGGCGGCGAGCAGTACTTC.

The CDR3 nucleotides are TGTGCCAGCAGTACAGGGTCGAACACTGAAGCTTTCTTT. This sequence encodes CASSTGSNTEAFF. The chain joins TRBV13 to TRBJ1-1; D might be TRBD1 (6 bases). Germline values: CDR1 PRHDT, CDR2 FYEKMQ (reference sequence). Trimming cost V 6 bases and J 1 base, with 9 bases left between them. The CDR3 sequence is 13 residues long.